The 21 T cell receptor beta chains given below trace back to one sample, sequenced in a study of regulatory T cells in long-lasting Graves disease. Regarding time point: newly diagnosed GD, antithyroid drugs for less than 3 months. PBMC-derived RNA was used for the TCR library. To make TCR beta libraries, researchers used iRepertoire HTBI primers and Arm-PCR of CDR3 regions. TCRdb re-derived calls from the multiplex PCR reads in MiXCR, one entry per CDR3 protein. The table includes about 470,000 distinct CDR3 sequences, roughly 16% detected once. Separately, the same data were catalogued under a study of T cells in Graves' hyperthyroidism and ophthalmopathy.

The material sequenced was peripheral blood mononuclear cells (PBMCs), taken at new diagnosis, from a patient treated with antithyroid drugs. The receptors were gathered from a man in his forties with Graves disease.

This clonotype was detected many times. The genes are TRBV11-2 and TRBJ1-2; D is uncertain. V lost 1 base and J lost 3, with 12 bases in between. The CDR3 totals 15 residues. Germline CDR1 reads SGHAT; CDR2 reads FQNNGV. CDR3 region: CASSLVNSPDYGYTF. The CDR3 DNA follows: TGTGCCAGCAGCTTAGTAAATTCGCCTGACTATGGCTACACCTTC.

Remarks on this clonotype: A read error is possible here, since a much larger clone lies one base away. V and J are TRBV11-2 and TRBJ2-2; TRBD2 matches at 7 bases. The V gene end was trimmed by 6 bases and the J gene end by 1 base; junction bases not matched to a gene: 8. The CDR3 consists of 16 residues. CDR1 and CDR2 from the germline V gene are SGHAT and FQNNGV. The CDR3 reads CASRALRGENTGELFF. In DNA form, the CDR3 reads TGTGCCAGCAGAGCTCTCCGGGGGGAGAACACCGGGGAGCTGTTTTTT.

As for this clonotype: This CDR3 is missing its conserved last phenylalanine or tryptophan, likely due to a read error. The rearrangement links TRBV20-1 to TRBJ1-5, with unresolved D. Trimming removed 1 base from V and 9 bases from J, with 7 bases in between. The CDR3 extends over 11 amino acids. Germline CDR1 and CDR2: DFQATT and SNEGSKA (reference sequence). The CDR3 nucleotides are TGCAGTGCTAGAGGGACTGGGCCCCAGCATTAT. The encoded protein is CSARGTGPQHY.

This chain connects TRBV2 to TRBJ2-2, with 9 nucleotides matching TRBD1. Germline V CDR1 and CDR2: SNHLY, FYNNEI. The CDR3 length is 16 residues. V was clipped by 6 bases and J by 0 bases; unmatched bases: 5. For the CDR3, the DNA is TGTGCCAGCAGAGACACAGGGGGCCCGAACACCGGGGAGCTGTTTTTT. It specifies CASRDTGGPNTGELFF.

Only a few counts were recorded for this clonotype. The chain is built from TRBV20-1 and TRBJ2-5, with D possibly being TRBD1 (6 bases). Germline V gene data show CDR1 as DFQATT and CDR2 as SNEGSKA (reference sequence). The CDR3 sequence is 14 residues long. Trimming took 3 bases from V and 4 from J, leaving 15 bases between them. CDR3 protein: CSARSGLRGETQYF. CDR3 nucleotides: TGCAGTGCTAGGTCCGGTCTCAGGGGAGAGACCCAGTACTTC.

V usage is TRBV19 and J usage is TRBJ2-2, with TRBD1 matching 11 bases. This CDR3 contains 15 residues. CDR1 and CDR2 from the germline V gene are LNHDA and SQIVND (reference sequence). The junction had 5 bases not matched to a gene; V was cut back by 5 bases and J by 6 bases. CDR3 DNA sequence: TGTGCCAGTAGTCCGGGACAGGGGGTACCCGGGGAGCTGTTTTTT. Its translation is CASSPGQGVPGELFF.

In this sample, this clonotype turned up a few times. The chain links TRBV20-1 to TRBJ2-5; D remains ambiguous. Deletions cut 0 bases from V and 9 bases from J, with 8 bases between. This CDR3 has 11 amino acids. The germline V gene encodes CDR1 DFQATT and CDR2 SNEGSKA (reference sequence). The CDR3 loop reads CSARDLLAQYF. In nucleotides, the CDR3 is TGCAGTGCTAGAGATCTATTAGCCCAGTACTTC.

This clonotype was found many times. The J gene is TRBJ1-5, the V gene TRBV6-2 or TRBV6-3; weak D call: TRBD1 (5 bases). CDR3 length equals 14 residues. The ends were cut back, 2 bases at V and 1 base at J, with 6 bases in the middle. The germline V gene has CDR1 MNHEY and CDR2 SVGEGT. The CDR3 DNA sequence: TGTGCCAGCAGTTACCAGGGAAGCAATCAGCCCCAGCATTTT. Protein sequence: CASSYQGSNQPQHF.

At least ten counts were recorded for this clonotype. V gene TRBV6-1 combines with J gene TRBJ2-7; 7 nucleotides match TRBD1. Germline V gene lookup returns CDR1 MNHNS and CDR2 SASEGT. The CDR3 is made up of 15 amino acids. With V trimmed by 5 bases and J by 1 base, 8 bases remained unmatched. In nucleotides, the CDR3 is TGTGCCAGCAGTAGTCCGGGACAGTCTTCCTACGAGCAGTACTTC. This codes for CASSSPGQSSYEQYF.

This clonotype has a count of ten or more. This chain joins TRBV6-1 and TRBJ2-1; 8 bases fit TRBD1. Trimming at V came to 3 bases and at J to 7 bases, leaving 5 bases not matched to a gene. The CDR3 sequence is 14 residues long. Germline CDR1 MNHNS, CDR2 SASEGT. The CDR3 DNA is TGTGCCAGCAGTGAGTTGGACAGGGAGAATGAGCAGTTCTTC. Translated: CASSELDRENEQFF.

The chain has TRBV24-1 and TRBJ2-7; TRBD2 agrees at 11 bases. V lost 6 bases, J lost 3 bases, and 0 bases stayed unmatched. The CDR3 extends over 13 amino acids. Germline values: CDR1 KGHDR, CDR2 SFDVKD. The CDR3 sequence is CATSLAGGYEQYF. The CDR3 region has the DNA TGTGCCACCAGTCTAGCGGGAGGCTACGAGCAGTACTTC.

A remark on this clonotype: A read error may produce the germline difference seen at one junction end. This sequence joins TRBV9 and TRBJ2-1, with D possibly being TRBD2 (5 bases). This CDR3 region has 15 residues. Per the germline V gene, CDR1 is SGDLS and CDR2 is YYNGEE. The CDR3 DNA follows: TGTGCCAGCAGCACCACCGACTATTACTACAATGAGCAGCTCTTC. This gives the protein CASSTTDYYYNEQLF.

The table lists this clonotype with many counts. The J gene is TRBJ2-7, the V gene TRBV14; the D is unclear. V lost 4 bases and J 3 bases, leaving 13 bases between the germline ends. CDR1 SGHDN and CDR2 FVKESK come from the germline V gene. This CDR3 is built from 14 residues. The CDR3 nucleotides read TGTGCCAGCAGCCCCCTTGGGTCGAACTACGAGCAGTACTTC. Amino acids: CASSPLGSNYEQYF.

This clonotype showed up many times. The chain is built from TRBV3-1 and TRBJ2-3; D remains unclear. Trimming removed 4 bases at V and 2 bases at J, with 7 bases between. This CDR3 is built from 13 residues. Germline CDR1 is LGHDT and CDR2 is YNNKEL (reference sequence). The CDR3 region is CASSRKATDTQYF. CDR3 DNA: TGTGCCAGCAGCCGAAAAGCCACAGATACGCAGTATTTT.

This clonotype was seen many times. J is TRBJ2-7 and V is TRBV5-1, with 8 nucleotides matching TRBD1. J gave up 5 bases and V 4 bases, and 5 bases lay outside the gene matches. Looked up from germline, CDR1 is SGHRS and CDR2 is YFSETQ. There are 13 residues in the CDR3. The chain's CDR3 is CASSVQGDHEQYF. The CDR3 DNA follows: TGCGCCAGCAGCGTACAGGGGGATCACGAGCAGTACTTC.

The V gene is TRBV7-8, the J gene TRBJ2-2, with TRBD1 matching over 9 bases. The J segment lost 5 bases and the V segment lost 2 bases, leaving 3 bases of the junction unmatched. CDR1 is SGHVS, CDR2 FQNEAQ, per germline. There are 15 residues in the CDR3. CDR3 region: CASSLTGGGTGELFF. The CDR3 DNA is TGTGCCAGCAGCTTAACAGGGGGCGGTACCGGGGAGCTGTTTTTT.

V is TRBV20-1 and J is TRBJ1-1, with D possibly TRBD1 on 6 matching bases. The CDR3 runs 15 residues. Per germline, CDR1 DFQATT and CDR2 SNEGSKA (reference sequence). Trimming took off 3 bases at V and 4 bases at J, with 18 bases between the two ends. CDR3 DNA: TGCAGTGCTAGGGGGTTCGGGCAGGGGTCCACTGAAGCTTTCTTT. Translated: CSARGFGQGSTEAFF.

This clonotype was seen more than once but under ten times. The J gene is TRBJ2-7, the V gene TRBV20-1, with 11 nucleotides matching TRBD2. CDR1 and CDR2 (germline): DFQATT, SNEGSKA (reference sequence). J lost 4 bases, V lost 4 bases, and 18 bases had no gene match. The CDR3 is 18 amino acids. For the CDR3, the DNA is TGCAGTGCTAAACACGGGGCTAGCGGGAGGAGGTTTCGGTACGAGCAGTACTTC. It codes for CSAKHGASGRRFRYEQYF.

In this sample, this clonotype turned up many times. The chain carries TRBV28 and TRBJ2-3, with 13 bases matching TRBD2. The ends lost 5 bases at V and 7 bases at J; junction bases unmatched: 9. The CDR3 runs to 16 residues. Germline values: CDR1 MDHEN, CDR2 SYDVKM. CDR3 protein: CASSLPGLAGRNTQYF. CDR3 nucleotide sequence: TGTGCCAGCAGTCTCCCGGGACTAGCGGGGCGGAATACGCAGTATTTT.

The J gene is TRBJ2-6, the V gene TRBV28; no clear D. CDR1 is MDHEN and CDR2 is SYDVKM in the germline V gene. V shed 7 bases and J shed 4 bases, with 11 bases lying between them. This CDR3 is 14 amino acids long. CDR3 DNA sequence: TGTGCCAGCATAATCCGTGCCGGGGCCAACGTCCTGACTTTC. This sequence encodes CASIIRAGANVLTF.

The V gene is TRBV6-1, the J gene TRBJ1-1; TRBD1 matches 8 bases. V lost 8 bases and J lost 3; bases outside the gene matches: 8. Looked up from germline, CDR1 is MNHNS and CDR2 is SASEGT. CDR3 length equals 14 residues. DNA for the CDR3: TGTGCCAGCCAAAAGACAGGGGACTACACTGAAGCTTTCTTT. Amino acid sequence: CASQKTGDYTEAFF.